Described below is a single TCR beta chain sequence and its context. This clone appeared a single time. Its antigen is still unknown. Base qualities are missing; no much larger clone stands one base away. The donors were healthy, HIV-negative adults who had no recently reported acute infections or vaccinations. All donors were Caucasian adults living in Nashville, Tennessee, USA. CD4+ T cells were enriched by magnetic negative selection; naive cells were then positively selected on CD45RA, and the negative fraction formed the memory subset. After blood collection by leukapheresis, PBMCs were isolated using Ficoll-Histopaque density gradient centrifugation and then cryopreserved in the vapor phase of liquid nitrogen. Purity and quantity of every magnetically sorted T cell population were checked by analytical flow cytometry. Each sorted fraction had its genomic DNA isolated and then quantified by UV absorbance on a Nanodrop 2000c.

This entry comes from a study of shared clonotypes between healthy human individuals (dated by TCRdb to the early 2020s). About the study as a whole: Three men and a couple of women, aged 18 to 49 years, made up the cohort. For each donor, three plates each were used for CD4 naive and CD4 memory, two plates were used for CD8 naive, and one plate was used for CD8 memory. Each donor's leukapheresis produced roughly between about 0.9 and 9.5 billion PBMCs. The study deeply sequenced blood TCR repertoires of about 5 healthy adults to estimate repertoire size and the extent of clonotype sharing between individuals. Different laboratories and diverse techniques were used to prepare libraries and sequence TCR repertoires, to increase sequencing depth and limit assay-specific biases. The paper as a whole reports these results and caveats: Based on pairwise subsampling, the degree of clonotype sharing among donors was expected to be affected by sequencing depth. Higher generation probabilities were observed for clonotypes shared by all four sorted-subset donors than for non-shared clonotypes. Sampling was restricted to blood, and TCR repertoires in tissue are likely to differ from TCR repertoires in blood. Estimated clonotype richness was generally larger for naive than for memory subsets. The small number of donors limited the genetic and exposure-history diversity represented. Sharing across a handful of donors was observed for approximately 5% of naive CD4, 3% to 4% of naive CD8, 2.3% of memory CD4, and about 0.38% of memory CD8 clonotypes. Even with the large sequencing depth, rarefaction of the sorted-subset datasets indicated that sequencing was incomplete.

Using the deep immunoSEQ assay, multiplex PCR amplified TCR CDR3 regions from genomic DNA. Extracted genomic DNA from each cell subset was distributed evenly across all wells of several immunoSEQ 96-well plates, and each plate was treated as a replicate. Each replicate PCR for sorted subsets received about 0.2 ug genomic DNA, equal to roughly 30,000 T cell genomes. The purified libraries were quantified using a Qubit 3.0 fluorometer, sized with a Bioanalyzer 2100, and then quantified again using the KAPA Library Quantification kit. Each immunoSEQ 96-well plate was sequenced on its own single-read 150-cycle Illumina NextSeq 550 flow cell. The authors' pipeline ran thus. Because the immunoSEQ output held only junctional sequences and lacked quality scores, the filtering could not match the filtering applied to full-length reads. Sequences were annotated with PyIR, a Python wrapper for IgBLAST v1.9, using IMGT germline references to assign V/J genes and CDR3. Reads with weak V/J assignments (E-value above 1e-6), missing CDR3, stop codons, out-of-frame junctions, or ambiguous translated residues were removed. A V3J clonotype was defined by an identical inferred V gene, J gene, and CDR3 amino acid sequence. Percentage overlap between repertoires was computed as shared unique clonotypes divided by the size of the smaller repertoire. Three approaches were used to assess repertoire richness: RTK rarefaction, the Chao1 estimator, and Recon v2.1 estimates of unobserved clonotypes. For all TCRbeta clonotypes obtained by the gDNA method from a handful of donors, generation probabilities were computed with OLGA. TCRdb retrieved this table from immuneACCESS and kept in-frame rearrangements only. Not all clones are present; in checked studies, unresolved V genes account for under half, and no reason is known for the remainder. That table gives V, J and clone size, and the DNA gave D and trimming. For this sample there are 2 million to 2.5 million clones; 80% to 95% appear just once. The ten top clones hold under 0.45% of the sample.

Trimming costs V 5 bases and J 8 bases, and their ends lie 18 bases apart. Per the germline V gene, MDHEN is the CDR1 and SYDVKM is the CDR2. From the cysteine up to the phenylalanine, the CDR3 has a length of 14 residues. Left in the record is the CDR3 DNA by itself, 42 bases read in frame from the first base. The material sequenced was naive CD4+ T cells from PBMCs. The sample's cell subset or site, from its label and the paper: CD45RA+ positively selected. The sequence derives from a man younger than 35 in good health. Some clones in this sample may be carry-over from other donors' samples. The chain is made from TRBV28 and TRBJ1-2; matching of 5 bases hints at TRBD1 as the D gene. The DNA reads TGTGCCAGCAGTCTCTTTTCCAGGGCGGAAGGCTACACCTTC. Its protein reads: CASSLFSRAEGYTF.